This T cell receptor beta chain was sequenced in a study of Ad26.COV2.S vaccination and SARS-CoV-2 variants. Treatment given: about 20 received Ad26.COV2.S at low or high dose, single or two shots; 5 received placebo; per-sample allocation not given. Samples analyzed were those drawn on day 63 after the first vaccine or placebo injection. The data were produced by immunoSEQ multiplex PCR, yet TCRdb's version contains in-frame clones alone and is incomplete. The sample holds about 320,000 clones, around four fifths seen once. This CDR3 spans 16 amino acids. Trimming removed 5 bases from V and 2 bases from J; junction bases left unmatched: 7. In germline, CDR1 is SGHAT, CDR2 FQDESV (reference sequence).

The V and J genes are TRBV11-1 and TRBJ2-5; 11 nucleotides align to TRBD2. The clonotype was recovered from a person between 18 and 65 years old who received the Ad26.COV2.S COVID-19 vaccine or a placebo. The sequences come from peripheral blood, collected in a trial of Ad26.COV2.S vaccine versus placebo. The chain's CDR3 is CASSPSGLAAQETQYF. CDR3 nucleotide sequence: TGTGCCAGCAGCCCGTCGGGACTAGCGGCGCAAGAGACCCAGTACTTC.